The rows below give T cell receptor beta chains drawn from one sample of a study of blood T cell repertoires in COVID-19. Sequencing used immunoSEQ multiplex PCR; TCRdb keeps in-frame clones, though not all of them. The sample lists under 250,000 clones; approximately 80% were seen once. The sequenced sample was peripheral blood. The receptors stem from an older woman who had recovered from COVID-19. Each CDR3 is given with its conserved first and last residue. Fields, in order: D gene, J gene, V gene, clone size, CDR3 DNA, CDR3 protein. A D gene is named only where the DNA matches it firmly. Part of the rows lack a size; the others show once, few, many or a class for expanded clones.

D gene: .
J gene: TRBJ1-2
V gene: TRBV19
clone size: .
CDR3 DNA: TGTGCCAGTACCACAGGGCGTTGGGACTATGGCTACACCTTC
CDR3 protein: CASTTGRWDYGYTF

D gene: .
J gene: TRBJ1-4
V gene: TRBV4-1
clone size: once
CDR3 DNA: TGCGCCAGCAGCCGCGCAAAGACAGCGTTGGGTGAAAAACTGTTTTTT
CDR3 protein: CASSRAKTALGEKLFF

D gene: .
J gene: TRBJ1-5
V gene: TRBV27
clone size: few
CDR3 DNA: TGTGCCAGCAGTTTTATCGCAGACATCGTCGGGCCCCAGCATTTT
CDR3 protein: CASSFIADIVGPQHF

D gene: .
J gene: TRBJ1-3
V gene: TRBV11-2
clone size: .
CDR3 DNA: TGTGCCAGCAGCTCCCTTCAGAGAAACACCATATATTTT
CDR3 protein: CASSSLQRNTIYF

D gene: TRBD2
J gene: TRBJ2-5
V gene: TRBV2
clone size: .
CDR3 DNA: TGTGCCAGCAGGTTGGGACTAGGACGGGAAGAGACCCAGTACTTC
CDR3 protein: CASRLGLGREETQYF

D gene: TRBD2
J gene: TRBJ2-5
V gene: TRBV19
clone size: .
CDR3 DNA: TGTGCCAGTAGTACTGGACTAGCGGGGGGGATTCAAGAGACCCAGTACTTC
CDR3 protein: CASSTGLAGGIQETQYF

D gene: TRBD2
J gene: TRBJ2-3
V gene: TRBV7-2
clone size: .
CDR3 DNA: TGTGCCAGCAGCTTACTAGCGGGGGAAGATACGCAGTATTTT
CDR3 protein: CASSLLAGEDTQYF

D gene: .
J gene: TRBJ2-1
V gene: TRBV10-3
clone size: .
CDR3 DNA: TGTGCCATCAGTGGGGGGGACTTATACAATGAGCAGTTCTTC
CDR3 protein: CAISGGDLYNEQFF

D gene: TRBD2
J gene: TRBJ2-7
V gene: TRBV7-2
clone size: .
CDR3 DNA: TGTGCCAGCAGCTACGACTCGCGGGGGGCCTTAAGCTCCTACGAGCAGTACTTC
CDR3 protein: CASSYDSRGALSSYEQYF

D gene: .
J gene: TRBJ1-2
V gene: TRBV3-1/TRBV3-2
clone size: .
CDR3 DNA: TGTGCCAGCAGCCAAGAGGCGGGCGCCGGGGGCTACACCTTC
CDR3 protein: CASSQEAGAGGYTF

D gene: TRBD2
J gene: TRBJ2-7
V gene: TRBV27
clone size: .
CDR3 DNA: TGTGCCAGCAGCCGGGTTTTCGGCGAGCGGGGGAGCTCCTACGAGCAGTACTTC
CDR3 protein: CASSRVFGERGSSYEQYF

D gene: .
J gene: TRBJ1-3
V gene: TRBV5-6
clone size: once
CDR3 DNA: TGTGCCAGCAGCGTCCTAAATCGGGGGTCTGGAAACACCATATATTTT
CDR3 protein: CASSVLNRGSGNTIYF

D gene: TRBD2
J gene: TRBJ2-1
V gene: TRBV13
clone size: many
CDR3 DNA: TGTGCCAGCAGCCGAGGACTAGTCATCGATGAGCAGTTCTTC
CDR3 protein: CASSRGLVIDEQFF

D gene: .
J gene: TRBJ2-1
V gene: TRBV25-1
clone size: once
CDR3 DNA: TGTGCCAGCAGTGAGCCAGGGGTCCACAATGAGCAGTTCTTC
CDR3 protein: CASSEPGVHNEQFF

D gene: .
J gene: TRBJ2-5
V gene: TRBV11-2
clone size: .
CDR3 DNA: TGTGCCAGCAGCTTAGGGGGGGTGGAGACCCAGTACTTC
CDR3 protein: CASSLGGVETQYF

D gene: .
J gene: TRBJ2-3
V gene: TRBV6-5
clone size: .
CDR3 DNA: TGTGCCAGCAGTCCTTACTCTAGCACAGATACGCAGTATTTT
CDR3 protein: CASSPYSSTDTQYF

D gene: .
J gene: TRBJ2-7
V gene: TRBV27
clone size: .
CDR3 DNA: TGTGCCAGCAGTTTTACATCCCAGGGTAGCGGTGGATACGAGCAGTACTTC
CDR3 protein: CASSFTSQGSGGYEQYF

D gene: .
J gene: TRBJ1-5
V gene: TRBV6-2/TRBV6-3
clone size: .
CDR3 DNA: TGTGCCAGCAGTTACTCGTGGCTTTACAGGGCAGGACAGCCCCAGCATTTT
CDR3 protein: CASSYSWLYRAGQPQHF

D gene: TRBD1
J gene: TRBJ2-1
V gene: TRBV7-7
clone size: .
CDR3 DNA: TGTGCTAGCAGCTCCGGGACAGGGGCAGGCAGCAGTGAGCAGTTCTTC
CDR3 protein: CASSSGTGAGSSEQFF

D gene: TRBD1
J gene: TRBJ2-7
V gene: TRBV9
clone size: once
CDR3 DNA: TGTGCCAGCAGCCCCGGACAGGGGGAGCAGTACTTC
CDR3 protein: CASSPGQGEQYF

D gene: .
J gene: TRBJ1-2
V gene: TRBV4-1
clone size: .
CDR3 DNA: TGCGCCAGCAGCCAAGCAAACTATGGCTACACCTTC
CDR3 protein: CASSQANYGYTF

D gene: TRBD1
J gene: TRBJ2-7
V gene: TRBV30
clone size: .
CDR3 DNA: TGTGCCTGGAGCCGAAAACAGGGGGCCGAGCAGTACTTC
CDR3 protein: CAWSRKQGAEQYF

D gene: .
J gene: TRBJ2-3
V gene: TRBV6-2/TRBV6-3
clone size: .
CDR3 DNA: TGTGCCAGCAGTTTGGACTTAAGCACAGATACGCAGTATTTT
CDR3 protein: CASSLDLSTDTQYF

D gene: .
J gene: TRBJ2-3
V gene: TRBV7-2
clone size: .
CDR3 DNA: TGTGCCAGCAGCTTCCTCCGGGGGTCGACAGATACGCAGTATTTT
CDR3 protein: CASSFLRGSTDTQYF

D gene: .
J gene: TRBJ2-1
V gene: TRBV5-5
clone size: .
CDR3 DNA: TGTGCCAGCAGCCCGCGTGAGGGGGGGGGCCATGAGCAGTTCTTC
CDR3 protein: CASSPREGGGHEQFF

D gene: TRBD1
J gene: TRBJ2-7
V gene: TRBV6-5
clone size: .
CDR3 DNA: TGTGCCAGCAGCCGAACAGGGGTTGGAGCCTACGAGCAGTACTTC
CDR3 protein: CASSRTGVGAYEQYF

D gene: .
J gene: TRBJ1-1
V gene: TRBV30
clone size: .
CDR3 DNA: TGTGCCTGGAGTTTGGGCGCTGAAGCTTTCTTT
CDR3 protein: CAWSLGAEAFF

D gene: .
J gene: TRBJ1-5
V gene: TRBV29-1
clone size: .
CDR3 DNA: TGCAGCGTTGGGGCAGGGGTTAATCAGCCCCAGCATTTT
CDR3 protein: CSVGAGVNQPQHF

D gene: .
J gene: TRBJ2-2
V gene: TRBV7-2
clone size: .
CDR3 DNA: TGTGCCAGCAGCTTACTCGGGGGGCACGGGGAGCTGTTTTTT
CDR3 protein: CASSLLGGHGELFF

D gene: .
J gene: TRBJ2-2
V gene: TRBV13
clone size: .
CDR3 DNA: TGTGCCAGCAGCTACTCCGTTGGAGTGCATACCGGGGAGCTGTTTTTT
CDR3 protein: CASSYSVGVHTGELFF

D gene: TRBD2
J gene: TRBJ2-7
V gene: TRBV7-8
clone size: .
CDR3 DNA: TGTGCCAGCAGCACGAGCGGGGGTCTTTCCTACGAGCAGTACTTC
CDR3 protein: CASSTSGGLSYEQYF

D gene: TRBD1
J gene: TRBJ2-2
V gene: TRBV9
clone size: many
CDR3 DNA: TGTGCCAGCAGCCCCCTGACAGGGTTCGGGGAGCTGTTTTTT
CDR3 protein: CASSPLTGFGELFF

D gene: .
J gene: TRBJ2-5
V gene: TRBV22-1
clone size: few
CDR3 DNA: TGTCCTGGGAGCGCACGGGACACTCAAGAGACCCAGTACTTC
CDR3 protein: CPGSARDTQETQYF

D gene: TRBD1
J gene: TRBJ1-2
V gene: TRBV28
clone size: .
CDR3 DNA: TGTGCCAGCAGTTTAAGAGGGACAGTTAACTATGGCTACACCTTC
CDR3 protein: CASSLRGTVNYGYTF

D gene: TRBD2
J gene: TRBJ2-3
V gene: TRBV7-2
clone size: .
CDR3 DNA: TGTGCCAGCAGCTTAGCCCGACTAGCGGGGGTACAGTATTTT
CDR3 protein: CASSLARLAGVQYF

D gene: .
J gene: TRBJ1-1
V gene: TRBV5-1
clone size: .
CDR3 DNA: TGCGCCAGCAGCTTGGATCTATATGAGGGCACTGAAGCTTTCTTT
CDR3 protein: CASSLDLYEGTEAFF

D gene: .
J gene: TRBJ2-3
V gene: TRBV27
clone size: .
CDR3 DNA: TGTGCCAGCAGTCCTCTAGGGACGGGGGGCGGCACAGATACGCAGTATTTT
CDR3 protein: CASSPLGTGGGTDTQYF

D gene: .
J gene: TRBJ1-6
V gene: TRBV6-4
clone size: .
CDR3 DNA: TGTGCCAGCAGTGACTCGCCAGGCAGCTATAATTCACCCCTCCACTTT
CDR3 protein: CASSDSPGSYNSPLHF

D gene: TRBD2
J gene: TRBJ2-4
V gene: TRBV6-1
clone size: .
CDR3 DNA: TGTGCCAGCAGTGACGTAGCGGGGGGAAAAAACATTCAGTACTTC
CDR3 protein: CASSDVAGGKNIQYF

D gene: TRBD1
J gene: TRBJ2-5
V gene: TRBV5-1
clone size: many
CDR3 DNA: TGCGCCAGCAGCTTGGTGTCAGGGGGTCGAGAGACCCAGTACTTC
CDR3 protein: CASSLVSGGRETQYF

D gene: TRBD1
J gene: TRBJ1-4
V gene: TRBV30
clone size: .
CDR3 DNA: TGTGCCTGGACGGGACAGGCTGCGTTGAGTGAAAAACTGTTTTTT
CDR3 protein: CAWTGQAALSEKLFF

D gene: .
J gene: TRBJ1-2
V gene: TRBV19
clone size: once
CDR3 DNA: TGTGCCAGTAGCGACACCCTAGCGGGCTACACCTTC
CDR3 protein: CASSDTLAGYTF

D gene: TRBD1
J gene: TRBJ1-2
V gene: TRBV10-2
clone size: .
CDR3 DNA: TGCGCCAGCAGCGGGACAGACTATGGCTACACCTTC
CDR3 protein: CASSGTDYGYTF

D gene: .
J gene: TRBJ1-1
V gene: TRBV6-6
clone size: .
CDR3 DNA: TGTGCCAGCAGGCGACAGTTGAACACTGAAGCTTTCTTT
CDR3 protein: CASRRQLNTEAFF

D gene: .
J gene: TRBJ1-5
V gene: TRBV5-1
clone size: .
CDR3 DNA: TGCGCCAGCAGCTCGACCCCCGGAGGGAATCAGCCCCAGCATTTT
CDR3 protein: CASSSTPGGNQPQHF

D gene: .
J gene: TRBJ2-7
V gene: TRBV2
clone size: .
CDR3 DNA: TGTGCCAGCAGTGCAGGTTCCCTTTCCTACGAGCAGTACTTC
CDR3 protein: CASSAGSLSYEQYF

D gene: .
J gene: TRBJ1-5
V gene: TRBV28
clone size: .
CDR3 DNA: TGTGCCAGCAGTTCCCTAAATCAGCCCCAGCATTTT
CDR3 protein: CASSSLNQPQHF

D gene: TRBD1
J gene: TRBJ2-5
V gene: TRBV5-1
clone size: .
CDR3 DNA: TGCGCCAGCAGCTTGAGGCAACCAGGGGGGACCCAGTACTTC
CDR3 protein: CASSLRQPGGTQYF

D gene: .
J gene: TRBJ1-1
V gene: TRBV15
clone size: once
CDR3 DNA: TGTGCCACCAGCAGAGAAACTGACCCCCGGTCGGAGAGCACTGAAGCTTTCTTT
CDR3 protein: CATSRETDPRSESTEAFF